The subject of this entry is one T cell receptor beta chain. The V gene lost 0 bases and the J gene lost 2 bases, with 23 bases spanning the gap. This CDR3 region has 20 residues. Germline V gene lookup returns CDR1 SGHVS and CDR2 FQNEAQ. This specimen comes from a study of T cells in Graves' hyperthyroidism and ophthalmopathy. With a duration under 2 months, the hyperthyroidism was newly diagnosed in patients aged 18 to 65. There were TCR beta CDR3 regions amplified from RNA transcripts. TCR CDR3 regions were first amplified by RT-PCR with HTBI primers. TCRdb redid the calling of the multiplex PCR reads with MiXCR, one entry per CDR3 protein. The sample lists a few hundred thousand distinct CDR3 sequences, 46% occurring once.

The sequence derives from a woman aged 18-29 years with Graves' hyperthyroidism. The specimen sequenced was peripheral blood or thyroid tissue (not recorded which). V gene TRBV7-8 combines with J gene TRBJ1-3, with D maybe TRBD1 (6 bases). CDR3 loop: CASSLALASTGNRAGNTIYF. DNA for the CDR3: TGTGCCAGCAGCTTAGCGTTAGCTAGCACAGGGAATCGTGCTGGAAACACCATATATTTT.